These T cell receptor beta chains were read from a single sample in a study of CD8+CD57+ T cells in acquired aplastic anemia. TCRdb used MiXCR to reprocess the reads, holding one entry per CDR3 protein. The top ten clones hold 7.8% of a sample with 200,000 to 250,000 distinct CDR3 sequences, 45% to 50% of them seen once. The sequenced material came from sorted CD4+, CD8+, or CD8+CD57+ T cells (not recorded which) from PBMCs. Source of these receptors: a human donor with aplastic anemia. Both conserved end residues are part of each CDR3. D genes are given only for firm matches. Expanded clones are given a class, and other clones once, few, many or no size at all.

clone_size d_call j_call v_call cdr3_aa cdr3_nt
- - TRBJ1-1 TRBV27 CASRGSLNTEAFF TGTGCCTCCCGGGGGTCCCTGAACACTGAAGCTTTCTTT
- - TRBJ1-1 TRBV7-8 CASSQDRSSQNTEASF TGTGCCAGCAGCCAAGATCGGAGCAGCCAGAACACTGAAGCTTCCTTT
- - TRBJ2-7 TRBV27 CASTKPGYEQHF TGTGCCAGTACAAAGCCAGGGTACGAGCAGCACTTC
- - TRBJ2-7 TRBV20-1 CSAIRSGYEQYF TGCAGTGCTATTCGCTCCGGCTACGAGCAGTACTTC
many - TRBJ2-6 TRBV6-2/TRBV6-3 CASSTGDSGANVLTF TGTGCCAGCAGTACAGGAGACTCTGGGGCCAACGTCCTGACTTTC
many - TRBJ2-1 TRBV20-1 CSASSLAGSYNEQFF TGCAGTGCTAGTTCCCTGGCCGGGTCCTACAATGAGCAGTTCTTC
- TRBD2 TRBJ2-1 TRBV19 CASSTYTSGGAFRDNEQFF TGTGCCAGTAGTACATATACAAGCGGGGGGGCCTTTCGTGACAATGAGCAGTTCTTC
few - TRBJ1-3 TRBV6-5 CASGETGSTGNTIYF TGTGCCAGCGGGGAAACAGGGTCTACTGGAAACACCATATATTTT
- - TRBJ2-2 TRBV6-2/TRBV6-3 CATRTGGQDTGELFF TGTGCCACCCGAACCGGGGGGCAAGACACCGGGGAGCTGTTTTTT
- - TRBJ2-2 TRBV15 CATSRVRDLTGELFF TGTGCCACCAGCAGAGTCCGGGATTTAACCGGGGAGCTGTTTTTT
many TRBD2 TRBJ2-7 TRBV20-1 CSAPSLAGTWAYEQYF TGCAGTGCCCCCTCACTAGCGGGCACCTGGGCCTACGAGCAGTACTTC
- - TRBJ1-2 TRBV7-2 CASSLAGGSYGYTF TGTGCCAGCAGTTTGGCAGGAGGATCCTATGGCTACACCTTC
- - TRBJ2-3 TRBV27 CASSFRRDTQYF TGTGCCAGCAGTTTTCGTCGAGATACGCAGTATTTT
- TRBD2 TRBJ2-1 TRBV14 CASSQGLAGGPYNEQFF TGTGCCAGCAGCCAAGGACTAGCGGGAGGCCCCTACAATGAGCAGTTCTTC
- TRBD1 TRBJ1-1 TRBV29-1 CSVDRTGGDTEAFF TGCAGCGTTGACCGGACAGGGGGGGACACTGAAGCTTTCTTT
few - TRBJ2-3 TRBV4-1 CASSQERLGTDTQYF TGCGCCAGCAGCCAAGAACGTCTGGGGACAGATACGCAGTATTTT
few TRBD1 TRBJ2-7 TRBV18 CASSRQGSYEQYF TGTGCCAGCTCACGACAGGGATCCTACGAGCAGTACTTC
many - TRBJ2-1 TRBV6-1 CASSEPQAQFF TGTGCCAGCAGTGAACCTCAAGCGCAGTTCTTC
many TRBD2 TRBJ2-1 TRBV11-2 CASSAGLAGINEQFF TGTGCCAGCAGCGCCGGACTAGCGGGAATCAATGAGCAGTTCTTC
many - TRBJ1-3 TRBV15 CATSRDFEGRRSGNTIYF TGTGCCACCAGCAGAGATTTTGAGGGGAGGAGGTCTGGAAACACCATATATTTT
- TRBD1 TRBJ1-1 TRBV29-1 CSVEGTGGTEAFF TGCAGCGTTGAGGGAACAGGGGGCACTGAAGCTTTCTTT
- - TRBJ2-3 TRBV7-6 CASSYGGAINEQYF TGTGCCAGCAGCTACGGAGGCGCGATCAATGAGCAGTATTTT
- - TRBJ1-6 TRBV7-2 CASSPQQGPYSPLHF TGTGCCAGCAGCCCCCAGCAGGGTCCATACTCACCCCTCCACTTT